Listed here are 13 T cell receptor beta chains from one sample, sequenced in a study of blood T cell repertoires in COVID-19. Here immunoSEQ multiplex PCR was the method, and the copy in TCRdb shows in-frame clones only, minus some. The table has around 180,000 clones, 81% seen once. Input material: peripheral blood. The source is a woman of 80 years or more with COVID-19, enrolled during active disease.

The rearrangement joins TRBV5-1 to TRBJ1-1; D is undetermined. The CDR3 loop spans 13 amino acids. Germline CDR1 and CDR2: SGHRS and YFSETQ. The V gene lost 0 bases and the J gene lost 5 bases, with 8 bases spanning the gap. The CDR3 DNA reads TGCGCCAGCAGCTTGGCCGAGGGAACTGAAGCTTTCTTT. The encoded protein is CASSLAEGTEAFF. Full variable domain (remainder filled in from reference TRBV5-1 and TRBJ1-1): KAGVTQTPRYLIKTRGQQVTLSCSPISGHRSVSWYQQTPGQGLQFLFEYFSETQRNKGNFPGRFSGRQFSNSRSEMNVSTLELGDSALYLCASSLAEGTEAFFGQGTRLTVV.

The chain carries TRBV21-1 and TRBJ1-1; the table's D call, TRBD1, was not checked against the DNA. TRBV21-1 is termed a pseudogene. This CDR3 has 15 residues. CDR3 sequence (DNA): TGTGCCAGCAGCAAAGGTAGGACATCGAACACTGAAGCTTTCTTT. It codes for CASSKGRTSNTEAFF.

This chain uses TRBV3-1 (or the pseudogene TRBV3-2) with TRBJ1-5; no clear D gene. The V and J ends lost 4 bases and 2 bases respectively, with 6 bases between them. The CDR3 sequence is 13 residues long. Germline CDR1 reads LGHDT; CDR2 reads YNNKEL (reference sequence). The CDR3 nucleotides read TGTGCCAGCAGCCCTACAGGCAATCAGCCCCAGCATTTT. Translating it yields CASSPTGNQPQHF.

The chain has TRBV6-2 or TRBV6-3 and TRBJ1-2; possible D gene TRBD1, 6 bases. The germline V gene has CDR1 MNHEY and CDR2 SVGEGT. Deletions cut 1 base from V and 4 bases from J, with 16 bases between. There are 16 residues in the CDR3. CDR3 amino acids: CASSYYRGSGTYGYTF. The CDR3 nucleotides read TGTGCCAGCAGTTACTATAGGGGGAGTGGCACCTATGGCTACACCTTC.

In DNA, the CDR3 is TGTGCCAGCAGAAAACCAGGGACAGGGGAGAACTATGGCTACACCTTC. Translated: CASRKPGTGENYGYTF. J is TRBJ1-2 and V is TRBV28, with 10 bases identical to TRBD1. The trim removed 6 bases at V and 2 bases at J, leaving 9 bases unmatched. This CDR3 has 16 amino acids. The germline CDR1 and CDR2 sequences are MDHEN and SYDVKM.

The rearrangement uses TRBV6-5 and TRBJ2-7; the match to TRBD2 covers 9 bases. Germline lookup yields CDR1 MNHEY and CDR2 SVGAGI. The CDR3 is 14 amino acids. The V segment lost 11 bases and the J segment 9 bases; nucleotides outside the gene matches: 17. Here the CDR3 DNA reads TGTGCCTTAGGACGGGGGTTAGCGGGAGAAGGGCAGTACTTC. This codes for CALGRGLAGEGQYF.

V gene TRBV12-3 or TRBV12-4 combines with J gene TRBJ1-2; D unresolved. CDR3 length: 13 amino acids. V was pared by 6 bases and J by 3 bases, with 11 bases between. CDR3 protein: CASRPTEYYGYTF. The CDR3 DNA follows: TGTGCCAGCAGACCCACAGAGTACTATGGCTACACCTTC.

This chain's CDR3 is CASSESTDNNSPLHF. CDR3 DNA sequence: TGTGCCAGCAGTGAATCGACGGACAATAATTCACCCCTCCACTTT. The rearrangement joins TRBV6-1 to TRBJ1-6; D might be TRBD1 (5 bases). V lost 2 bases and J lost 5, with 10 bases in between. CDR3 size: 15 residues. Looked up from germline, CDR1 is MNHNS and CDR2 is SASEGT.

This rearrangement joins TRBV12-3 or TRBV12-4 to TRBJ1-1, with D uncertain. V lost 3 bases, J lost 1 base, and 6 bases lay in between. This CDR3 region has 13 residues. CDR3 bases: TGTGCCAGCAGTTTCCCCAGGAACACTGAAGCTTTCTTT. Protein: CASSFPRNTEAFF.

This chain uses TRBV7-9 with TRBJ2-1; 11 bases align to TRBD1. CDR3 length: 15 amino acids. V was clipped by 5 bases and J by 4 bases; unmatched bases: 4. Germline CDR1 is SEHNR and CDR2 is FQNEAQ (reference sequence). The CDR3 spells CASSPGDRGYNEQFF. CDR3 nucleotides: TGTGCCAGCAGCCCAGGGGACAGGGGGTACAATGAGCAGTTCTTC.

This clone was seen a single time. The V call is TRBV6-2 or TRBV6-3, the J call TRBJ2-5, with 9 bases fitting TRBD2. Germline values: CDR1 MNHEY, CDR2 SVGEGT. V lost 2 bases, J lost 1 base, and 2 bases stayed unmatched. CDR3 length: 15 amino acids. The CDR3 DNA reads TGTGCCAGCAGTTACGAAGCGGGGGGCCAAGAGACCCAGTACTTC. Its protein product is CASSYEAGGQETQYF.

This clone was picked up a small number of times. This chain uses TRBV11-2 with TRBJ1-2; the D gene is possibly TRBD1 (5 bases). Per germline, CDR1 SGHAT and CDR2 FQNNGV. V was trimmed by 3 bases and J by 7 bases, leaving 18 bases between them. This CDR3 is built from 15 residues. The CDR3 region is CASSFWYSGRGGYTF. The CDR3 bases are TGTGCCAGCAGCTTCTGGTACTCGGGGAGGGGTGGCTACACCTTC.

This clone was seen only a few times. The CDR3 protein is CASSDTGTDYYSNQPQHF. Written as DNA, the CDR3 is TGTGCCAGCAGTGATACAGGGACAGATTATTATAGCAATCAGCCCCAGCATTTT. The chain uses TRBV2 and TRBJ1-5; 7 nucleotides line up with TRBD1. V lost 3 bases to trimming and J lost 0 bases; unmatched junction nucleotides: 11. The length of the CDR3 is 18 residues. Germline values: CDR1 SNHLY, CDR2 FYNNEI.